This T cell receptor beta chain was retrieved from a study of CD8 T cells in ankylosing spondylitis. Study results and caveats: Reported data indicate significant enrichment of disease-linked clones within matched ankylosing spondylitis synovial fluid. Disease-linked clones, CD8+, were relatively rare in peripheral blood. Made up of about eight highly homologous variants, a TCR beta motif appeared characteristic of ankylosing spondylitis blood. A subset of motif variants has previously been described in the synovial fluid and blood of reactive arthritis.

This clonotype is categorized as medium-sized. What it binds is not known. J was trimmed by 6 bases and V by 6 bases; bases with no gene match: 15. The CDR3 covers 15 residues. CDR1 is DFQATT, CDR2 SNEGSKA, per germline (reference sequence). Using its own MiXCR run on the 5' RACE reads, TCRdb lists one record per CDR3 protein. The table includes approximately 150,000 distinct CDR3 sequences, approximately 10% detected once. Sequencing input: blood, either unsorted or a sorted T cell fraction (not recorded which). The TCR sequence derives from a female donor with ankylosing spondylitis or in good health (not recorded which). The genes are TRBV20-1 and TRBJ1-1; 8 positions match TRBD1. CDR3 region: CSAFPFQGANPEAFF. In DNA form, the CDR3 reads TGCAGTGCCTTTCCCTTCCAGGGGGCGAATCCTGAAGCTTTCTTT.